Listed here is a single TCR beta chain. What it recognizes is unknown. CDR3 size: 18 residues. The J segment lost 4 bases and the V segment lost 1 base, leaving 6 bases of the junction unmatched. Germline V gene data show CDR1 as SGHRS and CDR2 as YFSETQ. The source of the sample is a study of graft-versus-host responses after intestinal transplantation. Clones were read by immunoSEQ multiplex PCR, and TCRdb kept only the in-frame ones, dropping some. The sample consists of 90,000 to 150,000 clones, roughly 91% of them appearing once. This TCR came from a human donor who received an intestinal transplant. The specimen was unstimulated CD4+ T cells sorted from spleen or lymph node cells, collected before intestinal transplant. The V and J genes are TRBV5-1 and TRBJ2-1; 15 positions agree with TRBD2. The CDR3 DNA is TGCGCCAGCAGCTTGCCGGGACTAGCGGGAGGCCCATACAATGAGCAGTTCTTC. Translating it yields CASSLPGLAGGPYNEQFF.